The TCR beta chain described here comes from a study of control samples from healthy donors and cancer patients. CDR1 and CDR2 from the germline V gene are SGHDT and YYEEEE. The CDR3 runs 13 residues. With 3 bases clipped from V and 6 bases from J, the junction kept 5 bases outside the gene matches. Generated by immunoSEQ multiplex PCR, the TCRdb table keeps only in-frame clones and is missing some. The sample has tens of thousands of clones; under 90% are singletons. The receptor's source is a man aged 50-59 years in good health. The material sequenced was blood. The chain couples TRBV5-6 to TRBJ1-2, with 7 bases fitting TRBD1. CDR3 amino acids: CASSWDREDGYTF. The CDR3 coding sequence is TGTGCCAGCAGCTGGGACAGAGAGGATGGCTACACCTTC.